Sequencing of this T cell receptor (beta chain) was carried out in a study of shared clonotypes between healthy human individuals. Broader study findings: With few donors, the genetic and exposure-history diversity represented was limited.

As for this clone: What it recognizes is unknown.

Sequencing used immunoSEQ multiplex PCR; TCRdb keeps in-frame clones, though not all of them. This table has around 690,000 clones, 90% appearing once. The CDR3 covers 13 residues. Trimming left V 11 bases short and J 2 bases short, with 16 bases between. Germline values: CDR1 MDHEN, CDR2 SYDVKM. The TCR originated in a man aged 18 to 30 in good health. Some clones in this sample may be carry-over from other donors' samples. The sequenced material came from memory CD8+ T cells from PBMCs. Described subset: CD45RO+ cells pooled with CCR7-negative TemRA cells. The chain combines TRBV28 with TRBJ2-7; D is possibly TRBD2 (5 bases). CDR3 amino acids: CAAAPGITYEQYF. For the CDR3, the DNA is TGTGCCGCCGCCCCGGGGATAACCTACGAGCAGTACTTC.